The rows below give T cell receptor beta chains drawn from one sample of a study of OX40 agonist ivuxolimab in advanced cancers. The method was immunoSEQ multiplex PCR; TCRdb's version includes in-frame clones alone and lacks a portion of them. This sample has 50,000 to 65,000 clones, with approximately 90% found just once. The material sequenced was CD4+ or CD8+ T cells sorted from blood, taken in a trial of the OX40 agonist ivuxolimab. The receptors were sampled from an adult with an advanced solid tumor such as melanoma, head and neck, liver or kidney cancer. Each CDR3 is given with its conserved first and last residue. Fields, in order: D gene, V gene, J gene, clone size, CDR3 protein, CDR3 DNA. The D gene is left open where the match is weak. Clone size is stated in some rows and not others, as once, few, many or a class when expanded.

D gene: -; V gene: TRBV19; J gene: TRBJ1-1; clone size: -; CDR3 protein: CASRRTKNTEAFF; CDR3 DNA: TGTGCCAGTAGGCGGACAAAGAACACTGAAGCTTTCTTT
D gene: -; V gene: TRBV27; J gene: TRBJ1-1; clone size: -; CDR3 protein: CATPGVRTEAFF; CDR3 DNA: TGTGCCACCCCGGGAGTACGCACTGAAGCTTTCTTT
D gene: -; V gene: TRBV5-1; J gene: TRBJ1-1; clone size: -; CDR3 protein: CASSPFPGVGGTEAFF; CDR3 DNA: TGCGCCAGCAGCCCGTTTCCCGGGGTGGGAGGCACTGAAGCTTTCTTT
D gene: -; V gene: TRBV19; J gene: TRBJ2-7; clone size: -; CDR3 protein: CASSTGGYYEQYF; CDR3 DNA: TGTGCCAGTAGTACGGGCGGGTACTACGAGCAGTACTTC
D gene: -; V gene: TRBV27; J gene: TRBJ2-7; clone size: -; CDR3 protein: CASSPYPPSSYEQYF; CDR3 DNA: TGTGCCAGCAGTCCCTACCCCCCGAGCTCCTACGAGCAGTACTTC
D gene: TRBD1; V gene: TRBV4-3; J gene: TRBJ1-5; clone size: -; CDR3 protein: CASSQDFGTGNGNQPQHF; CDR3 DNA: TGCGCCAGCAGCCAAGACTTTGGGACAGGGAACGGCAATCAGCCCCAGCATTTT
D gene: -; V gene: TRBV7-9; J gene: TRBJ1-4; clone size: -; CDR3 protein: CASSSDLNEKLFF; CDR3 DNA: TGTGCCAGCAGCTCGGACCTAAATGAAAAACTGTTTTTT
D gene: -; V gene: TRBV11-1; J gene: TRBJ1-2; clone size: -; CDR3 protein: CASSLASGYSGYTF; CDR3 DNA: TGTGCCAGCAGCTTAGCATCAGGGTACTCTGGCTACACCTTC
D gene: -; V gene: TRBV27; J gene: TRBJ2-1; clone size: -; CDR3 protein: CASSLGGNSYNEQFF; CDR3 DNA: TGTGCCAGCAGTTTAGGAGGAAACTCCTACAATGAGCAGTTCTTC
D gene: -; V gene: TRBV19; J gene: TRBJ1-1; clone size: -; CDR3 protein: CASSIFGDTEAFF; CDR3 DNA: TGTGCCAGTAGTATCTTTGGCGACACTGAAGCTTTCTTT
D gene: -; V gene: TRBV4-2; J gene: TRBJ2-3; clone size: -; CDR3 protein: CASSQDGFSASSTDTQYF; CDR3 DNA: TGTGCCAGCAGCCAAGATGGGTTTAGCGCCTCTAGCACAGATACGCAGTATTTT
D gene: -; V gene: TRBV7-9; J gene: TRBJ2-2; clone size: -; CDR3 protein: CANRERQENTGELFF; CDR3 DNA: TGTGCCAACAGAGAACGACAGGAGAACACCGGGGAGCTGTTTTTT
D gene: TRBD2; V gene: TRBV18; J gene: TRBJ2-1; clone size: -; CDR3 protein: CASSLGTSRYNEQFF; CDR3 DNA: TGTGCCAGCTCTCTCGGGACTAGCAGGTACAATGAGCAGTTCTTC
D gene: TRBD2; V gene: TRBV28; J gene: TRBJ2-5; clone size: once; CDR3 protein: CASSTGLAAPQETQYF; CDR3 DNA: TGTGCCAGCAGTACCGGACTAGCGGCACCCCAAGAGACCCAGTACTTC
D gene: TRBD1; V gene: TRBV4-1; J gene: TRBJ1-2; clone size: -; CDR3 protein: CASSQEGGQLTYGYTF; CDR3 DNA: TGCGCCAGCAGCCAAGAGGGGGGACAGCTCACTTATGGCTACACCTTC
D gene: -; V gene: TRBV5-6; J gene: TRBJ1-5; clone size: -; CDR3 protein: CASSLMTGNQPQHF; CDR3 DNA: TGTGCCAGCAGCTTGATGACAGGCAATCAGCCCCAGCATTTT
D gene: TRBD2; V gene: TRBV29-1; J gene: TRBJ2-1; clone size: -; CDR3 protein: CSVSDVLAGGAVSYNEQFF; CDR3 DNA: TGCAGCGTGTCGGACGTACTAGCGGGGGGCGCGGTCTCCTACAATGAGCAGTTCTTC
D gene: TRBD1; V gene: TRBV19; J gene: TRBJ1-1; clone size: -; CDR3 protein: CASSFRTGGTEAFF; CDR3 DNA: TGTGCCAGTAGTTTTCGGACAGGGGGCACTGAAGCTTTCTTT
D gene: -; V gene: TRBV5-1; J gene: TRBJ2-7; clone size: once; CDR3 protein: CASSLGHSSYEQYF; CDR3 DNA: TGCGCCAGCAGCTTGGGACACAGCTCCTACGAGCAGTACTTC
D gene: -; V gene: TRBV27; J gene: TRBJ1-5; clone size: -; CDR3 protein: CASSLVGVGQPQHF; CDR3 DNA: TGTGCCAGCAGTTTAGTAGGGGTGGGTCAGCCCCAGCATTTT
D gene: -; V gene: TRBV29-1; J gene: TRBJ1-3; clone size: -; CDR3 protein: CSGKGVGNTIYF; CDR3 DNA: TGCAGCGGAAAGGGGGTTGGAAACACCATATATTTT
D gene: -; V gene: TRBV18; J gene: TRBJ2-2; clone size: -; CDR3 protein: CASSPIGGRTGELFF; CDR3 DNA: TGTGCCAGCTCACCTATCGGGGGACGGACCGGGGAGCTGTTTTTT
D gene: TRBD1; V gene: TRBV7-8; J gene: TRBJ1-1; clone size: -; CDR3 protein: CAIVSPQGAGLGENTEAFF; CDR3 DNA: TGTGCCATAGTCTCCCCTCAGGGGGCTGGTCTGGGAGAGAACACTGAAGCTTTCTTT
D gene: TRBD1; V gene: TRBV7-6; J gene: TRBJ1-5; clone size: once; CDR3 protein: CASSLGGQGTNQPQHF; CDR3 DNA: TGTGCCAGCAGCTTAGGGGGACAGGGGACAAATCAGCCCCAGCATTTT
D gene: -; V gene: TRBV6-1; J gene: TRBJ2-5; clone size: -; CDR3 protein: CASSDVRPGTQYF; CDR3 DNA: TGTGCCAGCAGTGACGTTCGTCCCGGGACCCAGTACTTC
D gene: TRBD1; V gene: TRBV7-9; J gene: TRBJ1-1; clone size: -; CDR3 protein: CASSLITGGDTEAFF; CDR3 DNA: TGTGCCAGCAGCTTGATTACAGGGGGAGACACTGAAGCTTTCTTT
D gene: -; V gene: TRBV2; J gene: TRBJ1-5; clone size: -; CDR3 protein: CASSEALRTGATTEPQHF; CDR3 DNA: TGTGCCAGCAGTGAAGCGCTTCGAACGGGGGCGACCACAGAGCCCCAGCATTTT
D gene: -; V gene: TRBV19; J gene: TRBJ1-5; clone size: -; CDR3 protein: CASSILWSDRTNQPQHF; CDR3 DNA: TGTGCCAGTAGTATTCTTTGGAGCGACAGGACGAATCAGCCCCAGCATTTT
D gene: -; V gene: TRBV11-2; J gene: TRBJ1-4; clone size: few; CDR3 protein: CASSSLGGLTNEKLFF; CDR3 DNA: TGTGCCAGCAGCTCCCTAGGGGGGTTAACTAATGAAAAACTGTTTTTT
D gene: -; V gene: TRBV15; J gene: TRBJ2-5; clone size: -; CDR3 protein: CATAAGQETQYF; CDR3 DNA: TGTGCCACCGCGGCAGGACAAGAGACCCAGTACTTC
D gene: TRBD1; V gene: TRBV27; J gene: TRBJ1-5; clone size: -; CDR3 protein: CASSTGAGQPQHF; CDR3 DNA: TGTGCCAGCAGTACAGGGGCAGGGCAGCCCCAGCATTTT
D gene: TRBD2; V gene: TRBV14; J gene: TRBJ2-1; clone size: -; CDR3 protein: CASSNSYEGGNNEQFF; CDR3 DNA: TGTGCCAGCAGCAATTCCTACGAGGGAGGGAACAATGAGCAGTTCTTC
D gene: TRBD2; V gene: TRBV7-9; J gene: TRBJ2-5; clone size: few; CDR3 protein: CASSPDGGRARKTQYF; CDR3 DNA: TGTGCCAGCAGCCCGGACGGCGGGAGGGCCAGGAAGACCCAGTACTTC
D gene: TRBD2; V gene: TRBV15; J gene: TRBJ2-1; clone size: -; CDR3 protein: CATSPLTSSYGEQFF; CDR3 DNA: TGTGCCACCAGCCCCCTGACTAGCTCTTATGGTGAGCAGTTCTTC
D gene: -; V gene: TRBV27; J gene: TRBJ2-1; clone size: -; CDR3 protein: CASSFGSSYNEQFF; CDR3 DNA: TGTGCCAGCAGTTTCGGGAGCTCCTACAATGAGCAGTTCTTC
D gene: TRBD2; V gene: TRBV5-4; J gene: TRBJ2-5; clone size: -; CDR3 protein: CASSPVAGPGETQYF; CDR3 DNA: TGTGCCAGCAGCCCAGTAGCGGGGCCCGGGGAGACCCAGTACTTC